These 29 T cell receptor beta chains originate from one sample sequenced in a study of T cell responses to AZD1222 COVID-19 vaccine. TCRdb's copy holds only in-frame clones and misses some; the assay was immunoSEQ multiplex PCR. The data hold 70,000 to 95,000 clones, with around nine tenths observed a single time. The material was peripheral blood, obtained on day 0 of MenACWY control vaccination. These receptors all come from an adult in good health.

The CDR3 bases are TGTGCCAGCAGGGACCGGACCCAGTACCAAGAGACCCAGTACTTC. Its protein product is CASRDRTQYQETQYF. V is TRBV5-4 and J is TRBJ2-5; D is undetermined. Deletions cut 5 bases from V and 0 bases from J, with 14 bases between. Germline CDR1 SGHNT, CDR2 YYREEE (reference sequence). CDR3 size: 15 residues.

V gene TRBV12-5 combines with J gene TRBJ1-5; D uncertain. CDR1 and CDR2 (germline): LGHNT, FRNRAP. V shed 6 bases and J shed 7 bases, with 7 bases lying between them. The CDR3 runs to 11 residues. CDR3 in amino acids: CASGRGQPQHF. CDR3 coding DNA: TGTGCTAGTGGACGAGGACAGCCCCAGCATTTT.

The chain links TRBV7-9 to TRBJ2-7, with D unresolved. Trimming cost V 5 bases and J 0 bases, with 2 bases left between them. Germline V gene sequence: CDR1 SEHNR, CDR2 FQNEAQ (reference sequence). The CDR3 contains 11 residues. The CDR3, as DNA: TGTGCCAGCAGCGGCTCCTACGAGCAGTACTTC. Protein product: CASSGSYEQYF.

The chain carries TRBV28 and TRBJ1-2, with TRBD1 as a possible D gene (5 bases). This CDR3 has 13 amino acids. Germline V CDR1 and CDR2: MDHEN, SYDVKM. The V gene lost 10 bases and the J gene lost 0 bases, with 12 bases spanning the gap. The CDR3 DNA follows: TGTGCCAACCGAGACAGATCTAACTATGGCTACACCTTC. Translating it yields CANRDRSNYGYTF.

The chain has TRBV2 and TRBJ1-2; D is ambiguous. Germline values: CDR1 SNHLY, CDR2 FYNNEI. The CDR3 runs 11 residues. V was pared by 8 bases and J by 5 bases, with 9 bases between. CDR3 in amino acids: CASCREYGYTF. The CDR3, as DNA: TGTGCCAGCTGTAGGGAGTATGGCTACACCTTC.

The J gene is TRBJ1-4, the V gene TRBV27; D unclear. Germline lookup yields CDR1 MNHEY and CDR2 SMNVEV (reference sequence). Trimming pared 6 bases from V and 8 bases from J, leaving 10 bases between. The CDR3 sequence is 12 residues long. CDR3 amino acids: CASRKGLEKLFF. The CDR3 bases are TGTGCCAGCAGGAAGGGTTTGGAAAAACTGTTTTTT.

V is TRBV3-1 (or the pseudogene TRBV3-2) and J is TRBJ2-1, with 8 bases fitting TRBD2. The CDR3 runs to 18 residues. Losses at the gene ends were 0 bases for V and 4 bases for J; bases not matched to a gene: 11. Germline CDR1 reads LGHDT; CDR2 reads YNNKEL (reference sequence). CDR3 loop: CASSQDPQVAGLYNEQFF. For the CDR3, the DNA is TGTGCCAGCAGCCAAGACCCCCAGGTAGCGGGGCTTTACAATGAGCAGTTCTTC.

The genes are TRBV28 and TRBJ2-3; a possible D gene is TRBD2 (6 bases). Germline values: CDR1 MDHEN, CDR2 SYDVKM. The V end lost 5 bases, the J end lost 1 base, and 13 bases lay between the germline ends. This CDR3 is built from 15 residues. CDR3 amino acids: CASSVPGLGTDTQYF. The CDR3 nucleotides are TGTGCCAGCAGTGTCCCGGGACTTGGCACAGATACGCAGTATTTT.

The chain couples TRBV12-5 to TRBJ2-1; either TRBD1 or TRBD2 may supply D (6 bases each). The CDR3 has 15 residues. The V gene lost 1 base and the J gene lost 6 bases, with 13 bases spanning the gap. Per the germline V gene, CDR1 is LGHNT and CDR2 is FRNRAP. CDR3 amino acids: CASGLDDWGANEQFF. CDR3 nucleotides: TGTGCTAGTGGTTTGGACGACTGGGGGGCCAATGAGCAGTTCTTC.

The CDR3 spells CASSTPTTGELFF. Written as DNA, the CDR3 is TGTGCCAGTAGTACCCCGACGACCGGGGAGCTGTTTTTT. The chain uses TRBV19 and TRBJ2-2, with no clear D. The length of the CDR3 is 13 residues. From germline, CDR1 is LNHDA and CDR2 SQIVND (reference sequence). V lost 4 bases to trimming and J lost 5 bases, with 8 bases between them.

This sequence joins TRBV4-1 and TRBJ1-5, with D maybe TRBD1 (5 bases). V lost 5 bases to trimming and J lost 2 bases, with 16 bases between them. Germline V gene lookup returns CDR1 MGHRA and CDR2 YSYEKL. The CDR3 loop spans 16 amino acids. In nucleotides, the CDR3 is TGCGCCAGCAGCGGGCTAGCAGGGATGGGCAATCAGCCCCAGCATTTT. Translated: CASSGLAGMGNQPQHF.

This clone came up once. The rearrangement uses TRBV4-3 and TRBJ2-3; D may be TRBD1 (5 bases). This CDR3 has 16 amino acids. Trimming took 1 base from V and 4 from J, leaving 15 bases between them. CDR1 and CDR2 (germline): LGHNA, YSLEER. The CDR3 is CASSQVGAHGSDTQYF. In nucleotides, the CDR3 is TGCGCCAGCAGCCAAGTAGGGGCTCACGGCTCAGATACGCAGTATTTT.

The J gene is TRBJ1-3, the V gene TRBV5-4, with a possible D match to TRBD1 (6 bases). Germline-derived CDR1 and CDR2 are SGHNT and YYREEE (reference sequence). The V gene lost 4 bases and the J gene lost 6 bases, with 14 bases spanning the gap. This CDR3 has 14 amino acids. The CDR3 sequence: CASSLDRIENTIYF. CDR3 coding DNA: TGTGCCAGCAGCCTAGACAGGATTGAAAACACCATATATTTT.

A few counts support this clone. J is TRBJ1-6 and V is TRBV7-2; no clear D gene. The CDR3 extends over 14 amino acids. Germline values: CDR1 SGHTA, CDR2 FQGNSA. V was shortened by 3 bases and J by 7 bases, with 10 bases between the two germline ends. The CDR3 protein is CASSLKVSNSPLHF. CDR3 DNA sequence: TGTGCCAGCAGCTTGAAAGTTTCGAATTCACCCCTCCACTTT.

The chain employs TRBV5-1 and TRBJ1-1; possible D gene TRBD1, 5 bases. CDR3 length equals 15 residues. Germline V gene sequence: CDR1 SGHRS, CDR2 YFSETQ. Deletions cut 6 bases from V and 2 bases from J, with 17 bases between. CDR3 in amino acids: CASKTIGGYNTEAFF. The CDR3 coding sequence is TGCGCCAGCAAAACCATTGGGGGGTATAACACTGAAGCTTTCTTT.

V usage is TRBV6-2 or TRBV6-3 and J usage is TRBJ1-4; D uncertain. The germline V gene encodes CDR1 MNHEY and CDR2 SVGEGT. CDR3 size: 14 residues. Trimming shortened V by 4 bases and J by 7 bases, and 13 bases separated the two germline ends. The CDR3 DNA reads TGTGCCAGCAGTTTCGGCGGTCTTAGTGAAAAACTGTTTTTT. Residues: CASSFGGLSEKLFF.

About this clone itself: The sample has other DNA sequences that encode this CDR3 too. The chain employs TRBV4-3 and TRBJ2-2, with 7 nucleotides matching TRBD1. V lost 3 bases to trimming and J lost 4 bases; unmatched junction nucleotides: 2. Germline V gives CDR1 LGHNA, CDR2 YSLEER. This CDR3 comprises 14 residues. DNA for the CDR3: TGCGCCAGCAGCCAGGACAGGTCCACCGGGGAGCTGTTTTTT. Translation: CASSQDRSTGELFF.

V is TRBV6-5 and J is TRBJ2-1; 10 nucleotides line up with TRBD1. The V and J ends lost 7 bases and 6 bases, in that order; junction bases with no gene match: 6. The CDR3 covers 14 residues. The germline V gene encodes CDR1 MNHEY and CDR2 SVGAGI. CDR3 sequence (DNA): TGTGCCAGCACCAGGGACAGGGGAGTCAATGAGCAGTTCTTC. As protein: CASTRDRGVNEQFF.

The chain uses TRBV13 and TRBJ2-4, with 9 bases lining up with TRBD1. CDR1 and CDR2 from the germline V gene are PRHDT and FYEKMQ (reference sequence). CDR3 length equals 15 residues. Trimming cost V 3 bases and J 1 base; bases outside gene matches: 1. In nucleotides, the CDR3 is TGTGCCAGCAGCTTGGGACAGGGTGCCAAAAACATTCAGTACTTC. Protein: CASSLGQGAKNIQYF. Using reference TRBV13 and TRBJ2-4 for the parts outside the CDR3, the full variable domain is AAGVIQSPRHLIKEKRETATLKCYPIPRHDTVYWYQQGPGQDPQFLISFYEKMQSDKGSIPDRFSAQQFSDYHSELNMSSLELGDSALYFCASSLGQGAKNIQYFGAGTRLSVL.

This clone was seen once. The V and J genes are TRBV30 and TRBJ2-7, with D perhaps matching TRBD2 (5 bases). Trimming took 2 bases from V and 2 from J, leaving 10 bases between them. The CDR3 extends over 13 amino acids. Germline V gene lookup returns CDR1 GTSNPN and CDR2 SVGIG (reference sequence). For the CDR3, the DNA is TGTGCCTGGAGTCGGCAGGAGGCCTACGAGCAGTACTTC. This encodes CAWSRQEAYEQYF.

The chain combines TRBV6-4 with TRBJ2-3; the match to TRBD2 covers 13 bases. This CDR3 is 15 amino acids long. J was trimmed by 6 bases and V by 0 bases; bases with no gene match: 0. Per the germline V gene, CDR1 is MRHNA and CDR2 is SNTAGT. Written as DNA, the CDR3 is TGTGCCAGCAGTGACTCGACTAGCGGGGGGGATACGCAGTATTTT. As protein: CASSDSTSGGDTQYF.

The genes are TRBV7-9 and TRBJ1-4; D uncertain. The CDR3 covers 15 residues. Trimming stripped 5 bases from V and 1 base from J, with 11 bases between. The germline V gene has CDR1 SEHNR and CDR2 FQNEAQ (reference sequence). The CDR3 is CASSPSMGTNEKLFF. Written as DNA, the CDR3 is TGTGCCAGCAGCCCCTCTATGGGAACTAATGAAAAACTGTTTTTT.

This clone was recorded only once. The rearrangement links TRBV2 to TRBJ2-1; a possible D gene is TRBD2 (6 bases). Germline V gives CDR1 SNHLY, CDR2 FYNNEI. The CDR3 sequence is 14 residues long. Trimming stripped 6 bases from V and 7 bases from J, with 16 bases between. For the CDR3, the DNA is TGTGCCAGCAGGGACTACAAATGGCGAAATGAGCAGTTCTTC. Protein sequence: CASRDYKWRNEQFF. The full variable domain, rest sourced from reference TRBV2 and TRBJ2-1, is EPEVTQTPSHQVTQMGQEVILRCVPISNHLYFYWYRQILGQKVEFLVSFYNNEISEKSEIFDDQFSVERPDGSNFTLKIRSTKLEDSAMYFCASRDYKWRNEQFFGPGTRLTVL.

In this sample, this clone turned up once. The rearrangement joins TRBV5-1 to TRBJ1-6; no clear D gene. Trimming removed 2 bases at V and 4 bases at J, with 10 bases between. Germline V gene sequence: CDR1 SGHRS, CDR2 YFSETQ. The CDR3 contains 15 residues. The CDR3 DNA reads as TGCGCCAGCAGCTTAGAAGAGGGATATAATTCACCCCTCCACTTT. It is translated as CASSLEEGYNSPLHF.

This chain joins TRBV3-1 (or the pseudogene TRBV3-2) and TRBJ1-6; 8 nucleotides match TRBD1. CDR1 LGHDT and CDR2 YNNKEL come from the germline V gene (reference sequence). The CDR3 is 14 amino acids. V was pared by 6 bases and J by 6 bases, with 4 bases of the junction left unmatched. CDR3 region: CASRRGQGNSPLHF. CDR3 DNA sequence: TGTGCCAGCAGACGTGGACAGGGTAATTCACCCCTCCACTTT.

V usage is TRBV19 and J usage is TRBJ2-7; weak D call: TRBD2 (6 bases). CDR3 size: 13 residues. Germline CDR1 reads LNHDA; CDR2 reads SQIVND (reference sequence). V lost 6 bases and J 4 bases, leaving 13 bases between the germline ends. The DNA of the CDR3 is TGTGCCAGTAGCAAAAGGGACTTTTACGAGCAGTACTTC. Its protein is CASSKRDFYEQYF.

The V gene is TRBV21-1, the J gene TRBJ2-7; the listed D gene, TRBD1, was not tested against the DNA. TRBV21-1 is noted as a pseudogene. This CDR3 is built from 13 residues. The CDR3 bases are TGTGCCAGCAGCGCAGGGGGCTCCTACGAGCAGTACTTC. This gives the protein CASSAGGSYEQYF.

The chain links TRBV7-8 to TRBJ1-5, with a tentative D call TRBD1 (6 bases). CDR3 length: 17 amino acids. Germline CDR1 and CDR2: SGHVS and FQNEAQ. V lost 5 bases and J 4 bases, leaving 21 bases between the germline ends. CDR3 nucleotide sequence: TGTGCCAGCAGCCCACAAATGTACGGGGGGCCGAATCAGCCCCAGCATTTT. It translates to CASSPQMYGGPNQPQHF.

V and J are TRBV7-9 and TRBJ2-1; TRBD1 matches 10 bases. Germline CDR1 SEHNR, CDR2 FQNEAQ (reference sequence). Trimming removed 5 bases from V and 0 bases from J; junction bases left unmatched: 13. The CDR3 contains 19 residues. CDR3 sequence: CASSKPGQGFPSSYNEQFF. CDR3 bases: TGTGCCAGCAGCAAACCGGGACAGGGGTTCCCTAGCTCCTACAATGAGCAGTTCTTC.